This T cell receptor beta chain originates from a study of regulatory T cells in long-lasting Graves disease. The V gene's germline CDR1 is GTSNPN and CDR2 SVGIG (reference sequence). The CDR3 sequence is 13 residues long. Trimming cost V 1 base and J 7 bases, with 11 bases left between them. Study-wide findings and caveats: Persistent disease preferred TRBV28, TRBJ1-2 and TRBJ2-5.

This clonotype was found many times. No antigen is known for it. As to time point: newly diagnosed GD, antithyroid drugs for less than 3 months. PBMC-extracted RNA yielded the TCR library. According to the study, TCR beta libraries were built with iRepertoire HTBI primers and CDR3-region Arm-PCR. TCRdb processed the multiplex PCR reads anew with MiXCR; each CDR3 protein has one entry. This table holds 360,000 or so distinct CDR3 sequences, 16% found once. The data were also submitted as part of a second study, on T cells in Graves' hyperthyroidism and ophthalmopathy.

The receptor was isolated from a man aged 35-49 years with Graves disease. Here the sequenced sample was peripheral blood mononuclear cells (PBMCs), taken at new diagnosis, from a patient treated with antithyroid drugs. The chain carries TRBV30 and TRBJ1-5, with D maybe TRBD1 (6 bases). The CDR3 loop reads CAWSAQGGQPQHF. In nucleotides, the CDR3 is TGTGCCTGGAGTGCACAGGGAGGACAGCCCCAGCATTTT.